Below are 6 T cell receptor beta chains sequenced from a single sample in a study of PD-1 blockade in classical Hodgkin lymphoma (dated by TCRdb to about 2020). The meaning of the sample's time point label: cycle 4 day 1 (C4D1), after 5 to 7 weeks of nivolumab. Relapse after autologous stem cell transplantation had occurred in all trial patients, and cohorts A, B and C were distinguished by prior brentuximab vedotin exposure. Libraries came from the immunoSEQ multiplex PCR assay. Entries here come from immuneACCESS through TCRdb and include only in-frame sequences with V and J called. Some clones fail to appear in such tables; in the studies checked, an unresolved V gene covers under half of the shortfall, and the cause of the remainder is unknown. The sample table shows 100,000 to 120,000 clones, and approximately 90% are seen once. 15% to 20% of the sample comes from the top ten. Specimen: peripheral blood mononuclear cells (PBMCs), collected before the fourth cycle of nivolumab. The source of these receptors is a human donor with classical Hodgkin lymphoma.

As DNA, the CDR3 is TGTGCCAGCAGCTTGGAGAGACTAGCTAGGCAGTACTTC. Residues: CASSLERLARQYF. The gene calls are TRBV7-2 and TRBJ2-7; 7 positions match TRBD2. Trimming took 3 bases from V and 9 from J; bases not matched to a gene: 8. This CDR3 contains 13 residues. From germline, CDR1 is SGHTA and CDR2 FQGNSA.

The gene calls are TRBV28 and TRBJ2-2, with no clear D. Per germline, CDR1 MDHEN and CDR2 SYDVKM. The CDR3 has 17 residues. The V and J ends lost 5 bases and 3 bases respectively, with 19 bases between them. CDR3 nucleotide sequence: TGTGCCAGCAGTCTATATCGGTCCCAAGGCCACACCGGGGAGCTGTTTTTT. Translation gives CASSLYRSQGHTGELFF.

This chain joins TRBV4-3 and TRBJ2-7, with TRBD2 identical over 11 bases. Germline assignment: CDR1 LGHNA and CDR2 YSLEER. The CDR3 has 15 amino acids. V lost 5 bases, J lost 5 bases, and 8 bases stayed unmatched. Here the CDR3 reads CASSDSGRAGNEQYF. CDR3 coding DNA: TGCGCCAGCAGCGATAGCGGGAGGGCCGGGAACGAGCAGTACTTC.

The chain is built from TRBV5-1 and TRBJ1-1; D is unresolved. Germline V gene data show CDR1 as SGHRS and CDR2 as YFSETQ. The V end lost 0 bases, the J end lost 0 bases, and 9 bases lay between the germline ends. This CDR3 has 15 amino acids. CDR3 sequence (DNA): TGCGCCAGCAGCTTGGCCGTGAAGATGAACACTGAAGCTTTCTTT. The encoded protein is CASSLAVKMNTEAFF.

This sequence joins TRBV9 and TRBJ2-5; TRBD2 matches at 11 bases. CDR3 length: 16 amino acids. Unmatched junction bases numbered 2, after V lost 1 base and J lost 0 bases. CDR1 and CDR2 (germline): SGDLS, YYNGEE. CDR3 DNA sequence: TGTGCCAGCAGCGTATGGACTAGCGGGTACCAAGAGACCCAGTACTTC. Its translation is CASSVWTSGYQETQYF.

This chain links TRBV28 with TRBJ2-7; 7 nucleotides line up with TRBD1. V lost 2 bases, J lost 4 bases, and 11 bases stayed unmatched. The CDR3 has 16 residues. Germline V gene data show CDR1 as MDHEN and CDR2 as SYDVKM. CDR3 bases: TGTGCCAGCAGTTTAACCACAGGGGCGGGCACATACGAGCAGTACTTC. It translates to CASSLTTGAGTYEQYF.